The entry below gives a single T cell receptor (beta chain) sequence along with its context. Its target is not known. V was cut by 0 bases and J by 5 bases, with 5 bases left in between. The CDR3 spans 12 residues. Looked up from germline, CDR1 is SEHNR and CDR2 is FQNEAQ (reference sequence). TCRdb's copy holds only in-frame clones and misses some; the assay was immunoSEQ multiplex PCR. This table holds around 67,000 clones, around 90% found once. The data were obtained in a study of OX40 agonist ivuxolimab in advanced cancers. Study-wide findings and caveats: Those patients achieving a partial response at 0.1-3.0 mg/kg showed among the lowest clonal expansion.

The V call is TRBV7-9, the J call TRBJ2-7; D remains unclear. The TCR originated in an adult with an advanced solid tumor such as melanoma, head and neck, liver or kidney cancer. The sequences come from CD4+ or CD8+ T cells sorted from blood, collected in a trial of the OX40 agonist ivuxolimab. The CDR3 sequence: CASSLAPNEQYF. CDR3 nucleotide sequence: TGTGCCAGCAGCTTAGCCCCTAACGAGCAGTACTTC.